A selection of T cell receptor beta chains follows, all from one sample in a study of T cell responses to AZD1222 COVID-19 vaccine. TCRdb's copy holds only in-frame clones and misses some; the assay was immunoSEQ multiplex PCR. The sample has about 130,000 clones; 80% to 90% are singletons. The source material was peripheral blood, sampled on day 0 of AZD1222 vaccination. These receptor sequences come from an adult in good health. Both conserved end residues are part of each CDR3. Fields, in order: CDR3 protein, CDR3 DNA, clone size, V gene, CDR3 length, D gene, J gene. A D gene is named only where the DNA matches it firmly. The size entry is marked missing in some rows and otherwise reads once, few, many or a size class.

cdr3_aa: CASSPGQGGRETQYF
cdr3_nt: TGTGCCAGCTCACCGGGACAGGGAGGGCGAGAGACCCAGTACTTC
clone_size: .
v_call: TRBV18
cdr3_length: 15
d_call: TRBD1
j_call: TRBJ2-5

cdr3_aa: CASRGTGGTLEQFF
cdr3_nt: TGTGCCAGTAGGGGGACAGGGGGAACGCTTGAGCAGTTCTTC
clone_size: once
v_call: TRBV19
cdr3_length: 14
d_call: TRBD1
j_call: TRBJ2-1

cdr3_aa: CASSESGRFEAFF
cdr3_nt: TGCGCCAGCAGTGAGTCGGGCAGATTTGAAGCTTTCTTT
clone_size: .
v_call: TRBV10-2
cdr3_length: 13
d_call: .
j_call: TRBJ1-1

cdr3_aa: CASSWPPSESSYNEQFF
cdr3_nt: TGCGCCAGCAGCTGGCCTCCTAGCGAGAGCTCCTACAATGAGCAGTTCTTC
clone_size: .
v_call: TRBV5-1
cdr3_length: 17
d_call: .
j_call: TRBJ2-1

cdr3_aa: CASSPGPQGYYGYTF
cdr3_nt: TGTGCCAGCAGCCCCGGCCCACAGGGTTACTATGGCTACACCTTC
clone_size: .
v_call: TRBV7-2
cdr3_length: 15
d_call: .
j_call: TRBJ1-2

cdr3_aa: CASSQSSGWFNQPQHF
cdr3_nt: TGCGCCAGCAGTCAATCGTCAGGGTGGTTCAATCAGCCCCAGCATTTT
clone_size: once
v_call: TRBV23-1
cdr3_length: 16
d_call: .
j_call: TRBJ1-5

cdr3_aa: CASSPRITGGSGNTIYF
cdr3_nt: TGTGCCAGCTCACCACGTATCACAGGGGGCTCCGGAAACACCATATATTTT
clone_size: .
v_call: TRBV18
cdr3_length: 17
d_call: TRBD1
j_call: TRBJ1-3

cdr3_aa: CASRLGHRLNEQFF
cdr3_nt: TGCGCCAGCAGATTGGGGCACAGACTAAATGAGCAGTTCTTC
clone_size: .
v_call: TRBV5-1
cdr3_length: 14
d_call: .
j_call: TRBJ2-1

cdr3_aa: CASSVEIGGAGYTF
cdr3_nt: TGTGCCAGCAGCGTAGAAATTGGGGGCGCAGGCTACACCTTC
clone_size: .
v_call: TRBV9
cdr3_length: 14
d_call: .
j_call: TRBJ1-2

cdr3_aa: CASRRGLNQPQHF
cdr3_nt: TGTGCCAGCCGGCGGGGCCTCAATCAGCCCCAGCATTTT
clone_size: .
v_call: TRBV6-5
cdr3_length: 13
d_call: .
j_call: TRBJ1-5

cdr3_aa: CASSSQYLGNTEAFF
cdr3_nt: TGTGCCAGCAGCTCACAGTACCTCGGGAACACTGAAGCTTTCTTT
clone_size: .
v_call: TRBV5-4
cdr3_length: 15
d_call: .
j_call: TRBJ1-1

cdr3_aa: CASSPVGSHEQYF
cdr3_nt: TGCGCCAGCAGCCCAGTCGGGTCCCACGAGCAGTACTTC
clone_size: .
v_call: TRBV4-1
cdr3_length: 13
d_call: .
j_call: TRBJ2-7

cdr3_aa: CSVVSGPQETQYF
cdr3_nt: TGCAGCGTAGTAAGCGGGCCCCAAGAGACCCAGTACTTC
clone_size: once
v_call: TRBV29-1
cdr3_length: 13
d_call: .
j_call: TRBJ2-5

cdr3_aa: CASGRKGNQPQHF
cdr3_nt: TGTGCCTCGGGGAGGAAGGGCAATCAGCCCCAGCATTTT
clone_size: .
v_call: TRBV12-3/TRBV12-4
cdr3_length: 13
d_call: .
j_call: TRBJ1-5

cdr3_aa: CASSKDGLAGAYNGELFF
cdr3_nt: TGCGCCAGCAGCAAGGATGGCCTAGCGGGGGCCTATAACGGGGAGCTGTTTTTT
clone_size: .
v_call: TRBV5-1
cdr3_length: 18
d_call: TRBD2
j_call: TRBJ2-2

cdr3_aa: CASTTLLVDRANGYTF
cdr3_nt: TGTGCCAGCACCACCCTTCTCGTGGACAGGGCGAATGGCTACACCTTC
clone_size: once
v_call: TRBV6-6
cdr3_length: 16
d_call: TRBD1
j_call: TRBJ1-2

cdr3_aa: CASSVPGTGNTIYF
cdr3_nt: TGTGCCAGCAGCGTCCCAGGGACTGGAAACACCATATATTTT
clone_size: few
v_call: TRBV9
cdr3_length: 14
d_call: .
j_call: TRBJ1-3

cdr3_aa: CSVDVSSVYHEQFF
cdr3_nt: TGCAGCGTTGATGTAAGCTCGGTTTACCATGAGCAGTTCTTC
clone_size: .
v_call: TRBV29-1
cdr3_length: 14
d_call: .
j_call: TRBJ2-1

cdr3_aa: CASSVTGVSGANVLTF
cdr3_nt: TGTGCCAGCAGCGTGACAGGAGTTTCTGGGGCCAACGTCCTGACTTTC
clone_size: .
v_call: TRBV7-3
cdr3_length: 16
d_call: .
j_call: TRBJ2-6

cdr3_aa: CASRGGSYEQYF
cdr3_nt: TGCGCCAGCAGGGGGGGCTCCTACGAGCAGTACTTC
clone_size: .
v_call: TRBV23-1
cdr3_length: 12
d_call: .
j_call: TRBJ2-7

cdr3_aa: CASNSRGSTDTQYF
cdr3_nt: TGTGCCAGCAACTCGCGGGGAAGCACAGATACGCAGTATTTT
clone_size: .
v_call: TRBV6-5
cdr3_length: 14
d_call: .
j_call: TRBJ2-3

cdr3_aa: CASSLGSSYSNQPQHF
cdr3_nt: TGTGCCAGCAGCTTGGGCAGCTCTTATAGCAATCAGCCCCAGCATTTT
clone_size: .
v_call: TRBV5-5
cdr3_length: 16
d_call: .
j_call: TRBJ1-5

cdr3_aa: CASSVTPGTNQPQHF
cdr3_nt: TGTGCCAGCAGCGTAACCCCGGGTACCAATCAGCCCCAGCATTTT
clone_size: once
v_call: TRBV7-3
cdr3_length: 15
d_call: .
j_call: TRBJ1-5

cdr3_aa: CASGLVPEDHGYTF
cdr3_nt: TGTGCTAGTGGTTTGGTACCCGAAGACCATGGCTACACCTTC
clone_size: .
v_call: TRBV12-5
cdr3_length: 14
d_call: .
j_call: TRBJ1-2

cdr3_aa: CASSLGGGAGNEQFF
cdr3_nt: TGTGCCAGCAGTTTAGGCGGGGGGGCCGGGAATGAGCAGTTCTTC
clone_size: .
v_call: TRBV9
cdr3_length: 15
d_call: TRBD2
j_call: TRBJ2-1

cdr3_aa: CASSLLGGNEQFF
cdr3_nt: TGTGCCAGCAGCTTACTGGGAGGGAATGAGCAGTTCTTC
clone_size: .
v_call: TRBV7-3
cdr3_length: 13
d_call: TRBD2
j_call: TRBJ2-1

cdr3_aa: CASTATGSRPEAFF
cdr3_nt: TGTGCCAGTACCGCGACAGGGTCGAGGCCTGAAGCTTTCTTT
clone_size: .
v_call: TRBV19
cdr3_length: 14
d_call: TRBD1
j_call: TRBJ1-1

cdr3_aa: CSVLDSDNSPLHF
cdr3_nt: TGCAGCGTTTTAGACAGCGATAATTCACCCCTCCACTTT
clone_size: once
v_call: TRBV29-1
cdr3_length: 13
d_call: .
j_call: TRBJ1-6

cdr3_aa: CASSLAGGTYNEQFF
cdr3_nt: TGTGCCAGCAGCCTAGCGGGGGGTACCTACAATGAGCAGTTCTTC
clone_size: .
v_call: TRBV7-6
cdr3_length: 15
d_call: TRBD2
j_call: TRBJ2-1

cdr3_aa: CASSKEHRRAQQPQHF
cdr3_nt: TGTGCCAGCAGCAAAGAACATCGCAGGGCCCAGCAGCCCCAGCATTTT
clone_size: once
v_call: TRBV21-1
cdr3_length: 16
d_call: .
j_call: TRBJ1-5

cdr3_aa: CAWSPGPGELFF
cdr3_nt: TGTGCCTGGAGTCCCGGGCCCGGGGAGCTGTTTTTT
clone_size: .
v_call: TRBV30
cdr3_length: 12
d_call: .
j_call: TRBJ2-2

cdr3_aa: CASSADRGSSPLHF
cdr3_nt: TGTGCCAGCAGCGCCGACAGGGGAAGCTCACCCCTCCACTTT
clone_size: .
v_call: TRBV2
cdr3_length: 14
d_call: TRBD1
j_call: TRBJ1-6

cdr3_aa: CASSLGQADYGYTF
cdr3_nt: TGTGCCAGCAGCCTCGGACAGGCTGACTATGGCTACACCTTC
clone_size: .
v_call: TRBV5-6
cdr3_length: 14
d_call: TRBD1
j_call: TRBJ1-2

cdr3_aa: CASSLASLDRNYGYTF
cdr3_nt: TGCGCCAGCAGCTTGGCTTCCCTCGACAGAAACTATGGCTACACCTTC
clone_size: .
v_call: TRBV5-1
cdr3_length: 16
d_call: .
j_call: TRBJ1-2

cdr3_aa: CASSLPRSGSGEKLFF
cdr3_nt: TGCGCCAGCAGCCTCCCCAGGTCGGGGTCGGGGGAAAAACTGTTTTTT
clone_size: .
v_call: TRBV4-3
cdr3_length: 16
d_call: .
j_call: TRBJ1-4

cdr3_aa: CSVERVSGNTIYF
cdr3_nt: TGCAGCGTTGAAAGGGTCTCTGGAAACACCATATATTTT
clone_size: .
v_call: TRBV29-1
cdr3_length: 13
d_call: .
j_call: TRBJ1-3

cdr3_aa: CASSLDSYNEQFF
cdr3_nt: TGCGCCAGCAGCTTGGACTCCTACAATGAGCAGTTCTTC
clone_size: .
v_call: TRBV5-1
cdr3_length: 13
d_call: .
j_call: TRBJ2-1

cdr3_aa: CASSVSGGPDEQFF
cdr3_nt: TGTGCCAGCAGCGTAAGCGGGGGGCCGGATGAGCAGTTCTTC
clone_size: .
v_call: TRBV11-1
cdr3_length: 14
d_call: TRBD2
j_call: TRBJ2-1

cdr3_aa: CATSGSGTMVADTQYF
cdr3_nt: TGTGCCACCAGTGGGTCGGGGACCATGGTAGCAGATACGCAGTATTTT
clone_size: .
v_call: TRBV24-1
cdr3_length: 16
d_call: .
j_call: TRBJ2-3

cdr3_aa: CATSDSPLLAQHF
cdr3_nt: TGTGCCACCAGTGATTCCCCCCTCCTGGCCCAGCATTTT
clone_size: .
v_call: TRBV24-1
cdr3_length: 13
d_call: .
j_call: TRBJ1-5